The source of this T cell receptor beta chain is a study of shared clonotypes between healthy human individuals. The material for each subset, its genomic DNA, was split evenly across several immunoSEQ plates. The repertoire was sequenced with immunoSEQ multiplex PCR; TCRdb's copy has only in-frame clones and lacks some. The sample consists of about 980,000 clones, 60% to 85% of them appearing once. The trim removed 3 bases at V and 7 bases at J, leaving 4 bases unmatched. Germline V CDR1 and CDR2: MNHEY, SMNVEV (reference sequence). CDR3 length equals 14 residues. The chain combines TRBV27 with TRBJ2-1; 9 bases line up with TRBD2. The specimen sequenced was memory CD4+ T cells sorted from blood. As to subset: CD45RA-negative fraction. The origin of this receptor is a man aged 18 to 29 in good health. Written as DNA, the CDR3 is TGTGCCAGCAGTTTTAGCGGGAGAGGAAATGAGCAGTTCTTC. Protein product: CASSFSGRGNEQFF.